This is a list of T cell receptor beta chains from one sample in a study of T cells expressing NK-cell markers. TCRdb reprocessed the 5' RACE reads and keeps a single row for each CDR3 protein, giving no DNA. This sample lists 500,000 to 700,000 distinct CDR3 sequences; its ten largest clones have approximately 3.6%. The sample comprised blood T cells: a sorted CD56 or NKG2C T cell subset, CD4+ or CD8+ T cells, or bulk PBMC T cells (not recorded which). Receptors were obtained from a man between 18 and 29 years old in good health. Each CDR3 is given with its conserved first and last residue. The order of the fields is V gene, J gene, CDR3 protein.

v_call: TRBV5-1
j_call: TRBJ2-1
cdr3_aa: CASSEAAGAGDEQFF

v_call: TRBV7-2
j_call: TRBJ1-5
cdr3_aa: CASSLGQPGTGGAYQPQHF

v_call: TRBV30
j_call: TRBJ1-2
cdr3_aa: CAYRSPGQGYGYTF

v_call: TRBV4-1
j_call: TRBJ2-3
cdr3_aa: CASSQSVLDTQYF

v_call: TRBV7-8
j_call: TRBJ2-3
cdr3_aa: CASSLAGLLVDTQYF

v_call: TRBV10-2
j_call: TRBJ1-5
cdr3_aa: CASSEDRAGQPQHF

v_call: TRBV6-2/TRBV6-3
j_call: TRBJ2-1
cdr3_aa: CASSYSTLRAGVGVAGYNEQFF

v_call: TRBV20-1
j_call: TRBJ2-7
cdr3_aa: CSASQGALSEQYF

v_call: TRBV12-3/TRBV12-4
j_call: TRBJ2-6
cdr3_aa: CATRPSGSGANVLTF

v_call: TRBV12-3/TRBV12-4
j_call: TRBJ1-3
cdr3_aa: CASRFSRASGNTIYF

v_call: TRBV2
j_call: TRBJ2-1
cdr3_aa: CASTLGLASEQFF

v_call: TRBV18
j_call: TRBJ1-1
cdr3_aa: CASSPPHSPNTEAFF

v_call: TRBV4-3
j_call: TRBJ2-3
cdr3_aa: CASSQVKAAVYTQYF

v_call: TRBV27
j_call: TRBJ2-1
cdr3_aa: CASRTWGPDYNEQFF

v_call: TRBV9
j_call: TRBJ1-3
cdr3_aa: CASSGPRRGSSGNTIYF